This passage covers 24 T cell receptor beta chains from one sample sequenced in a study of blood T cells in healthy people across ages. For the second PCR, which ran for about 6 to 11 cycles, a sample-barcoded 5' primer and a J-beta primer mix were used. Each CDR3 protein is one row after TCRdb ran MiXCR on the 5' RACE reads. The sample consists of fewer than 2,000,000 distinct CDR3 sequences, 35% to 50% of them appearing once. Sequenced sample: blood. These receptors came from a human donor in good health.

The V and J genes are TRBV20-1 and TRBJ1-1; D uncertain. Germline CDR1 and CDR2: DFQATT and SNEGSKA (reference sequence). This CDR3 region has 13 residues. V lost 3 bases, J lost 1 base, and 9 bases lay in between. The CDR3 region has the DNA TGCAGTGCTAGGAGGCCTCAGAACACTGAAGCTTTCTTT. It translates to CSARRPQNTEAFF.

This chain joins TRBV6-5 and TRBJ1-2; 7 positions match TRBD1. Germline lookup yields CDR1 MNHEY and CDR2 SVGAGI. The CDR3 runs 15 residues. J gave up 4 bases and V 7 bases, and 12 bases lay outside the gene matches. The CDR3 nucleotides are TGTGCCAGCAACCAACGACAGGGAGTTAGCTATGGCTACACCTTC. It translates to CASNQRQGVSYGYTF.

The rearrangement links TRBV5-1 to TRBJ2-3; TRBD1 matches at 9 bases. V lost 3 bases, J lost 4 bases, and 12 bases stayed unmatched. CDR1 and CDR2 (germline): SGHRS, YFSETQ. CDR3 length: 17 amino acids. CDR3 in DNA: TGCGCCAGCAGCTCGGCCCTGGACAGGGGCCTCTCAGATACGCAGTATTTT. This sequence encodes CASSSALDRGLSDTQYF.

To note about this clonotype: Compared with germline, one end of the junction differs, possibly owing to a read error. The chain recombines TRBV12-3 or TRBV12-4 with TRBJ1-5; 7 bases agree with TRBD1. The CDR3 loop spans 14 amino acids. CDR3 loop: CASTLTGLRQPRHF. The CDR3 nucleotides read TGTGCCAGCACCCTGACAGGGCTTAGGCAGCCCCGGCATTTT.

The rearrangement joins TRBV7-9 to TRBJ1-1; D gene ambiguous. The CDR3 runs 12 residues. The V end was cut by 5 bases, the J end by 6 bases, with 10 bases between. Germline-derived CDR1 and CDR2 are SEHNR and FQNEAQ (reference sequence). The CDR3 protein is CASSQPVAEAFF. The CDR3 nucleotides read TGTGCCAGCAGCCAACCAGTCGCTGAAGCTTTCTTT.

This clonotype appeared many times. The genes are TRBV6-2 or TRBV6-3 and TRBJ2-5; 8 positions agree with TRBD2. The CDR3 consists of 14 residues. Losses at the gene ends were 6 bases for V and 5 bases for J; bases not matched to a gene: 8. Germline-derived CDR1 and CDR2 are MNHEY and SVGEGT. The CDR3 sequence: CASSDGGAHETQYF. CDR3 DNA: TGTGCCAGCAGCGACGGGGGGGCCCATGAGACCCAGTACTTC.

The gene calls are TRBV28 and TRBJ2-5; D tentatively fits TRBD1 or TRBD2 (6 bases each). This CDR3 contains 14 residues. V gave up 10 bases and J gave up 5 bases, with 20 bases separating them. CDR1 is MDHEN, CDR2 SYDVKM, per germline. The CDR3: CANHPAGHPETQYF. The CDR3 DNA reads TGTGCCAACCACCCCGCGGGACACCCGGAGACCCAGTACTTC.

Comments on this clonotype: Just one base apart from a much larger clone, this may be a read error. The chain employs TRBV20-1 and TRBJ2-4; D ambiguous. CDR1 and CDR2 from the germline V gene are DFQATT and SNEGSKA (reference sequence). The CDR3 extends over 12 amino acids. Trimming took off 3 bases at V and 13 bases at J, with 16 bases between the two ends. DNA of the CDR3: TGCAGTGCTAGTAACACCTACAATGAGCAGTACTTC. Residues: CSASNTYNEQYF.

This clonotype was observed at least ten times. The chain recombines TRBV12-3 or TRBV12-4 with TRBJ2-7, with D perhaps given as TRBD1 or TRBD2 (5 bases each). V gave up 5 bases and J gave up 6 bases, with 20 bases separating them. The CDR3 contains 15 residues. The CDR3 sequence is CASSDPRAGLLEQYF. In DNA form, the CDR3 reads TGTGCCAGCAGTGACCCCAGGGCAGGACTCCTCGAGCAGTACTTC.

This clonotype has ten or more counts. This chain joins TRBV7-2 and TRBJ2-1, with 7 bases aligning to TRBD2. Trimming cost V 0 bases and J 4 bases; bases outside gene matches: 3. This CDR3 spans 15 amino acids. In germline, CDR1 is SGHTA, CDR2 FQGNSA. The CDR3 DNA follows: TGTGCCAGCAGCTTAGCGTTGGGGGGGTACAATGAGCAGTTCTTC. This codes for CASSLALGGYNEQFF.

The sample holds a few counts of this clonotype. The rearrangement links TRBV10-3 to TRBJ2-1; 7 nucleotides line up with TRBD2. The CDR3 covers 17 residues. J was trimmed by 5 bases and V by 3 bases; bases with no gene match: 13. CDR1 and CDR2 (germline): ENHRY, SYGVKD. This CDR3 reads CAISDPSGGDSNNEQFF. For the CDR3, the DNA is TGTGCCATCAGTGACCCCTCTGGGGGGGACTCAAACAATGAGCAGTTCTTC.

The chain links TRBV12-3 or TRBV12-4 to TRBJ2-6; D gene ambiguous. This CDR3 has 17 amino acids. V lost 2 bases and J 0 bases, leaving 11 bases between the germline ends. The DNA of the CDR3 is TGTGCCAGCAGTTTAATGGCAGGAGCCTCTGGGGCCAACGTCCTGACTTTC. Residues: CASSLMAGASGANVLTF.

This clonotype was counted only a few times. The chain links TRBV20-1 to TRBJ2-7; 14 nucleotides match TRBD2. V dropped 1 base and J dropped 4; count of bases not matched to a gene: 12. Germline V CDR1 and CDR2: DFQATT, SNEGSKA (reference sequence). The CDR3 is 18 residues long. The CDR3 region has the DNA TGCAGTGCTAGAGGACTAGCGGGGGGGCGTCGCAGTAGGTACGAGCAGTACTTC. It encodes CSARGLAGGRRSRYEQYF.

The V gene is TRBV3-1, the J gene TRBJ1-2, with D unclear. The CDR3 is made up of 14 amino acids. V lost 4 bases and J lost 4, with 13 bases in between. Germline values: CDR1 LGHDT, CDR2 YNNKEL (reference sequence). CDR3 nucleotide sequence: TGTGCCAGCAGCCCCACCCCAGGAGGCTATGGCTACACCTTC. Its protein is CASSPTPGGYGYTF.

The chain has TRBV6-2 or TRBV6-3 and TRBJ2-3; TRBD2 matches at 8 bases. Germline CDR1 and CDR2: MNHEY and SVGEGT. The V and J ends lost 6 bases and 2 bases, in that order; junction bases with no gene match: 13. The CDR3 totals 17 residues. CDR3 DNA sequence: TGTGCCAGCAGACTTCGGGGAGTAGCGGGGCACACAGATACGCAGTATTTT. This translates into CASRLRGVAGHTDTQYF.

At least ten counts were recorded for this clonotype. The chain links TRBV12-3 or TRBV12-4 to TRBJ2-2; D unresolved. Trimming took 0 bases from V and 5 from J, leaving 4 bases between them. The length of the CDR3 is 13 residues. The CDR3 coding sequence is TGTGCCAGCAGTTTAGCTAGGACCGGGGAGCTGTTTTTT. This encodes CASSLARTGELFF.

J is TRBJ1-2 and V is TRBV29-1; 11 nucleotides align to TRBD1. Trimming at V came to 4 bases and at J to 6 bases, leaving 7 bases not matched to a gene. Germline V gene sequence: CDR1 SQVTM, CDR2 ANQGSEA. CDR3 length: 14 residues. The DNA for the CDR3 is TGCAGCGTTGGCAGGACAGGGGGCTTAGATGGCTACACCTTC. It is translated as CSVGRTGGLDGYTF.

This clonotype was recorded a few times. This sequence joins TRBV7-8 and TRBJ1-6; D unclear. V lost 3 bases and J lost 2, with 5 bases in between. The CDR3 extends over 14 amino acids. CDR1 and CDR2 from the germline V gene are SGHVS and FQNEAQ. Here the CDR3 DNA reads TGTGCCAGCAGCTTGAGGACCTATAATTCACCCCTCCACTTT. It encodes CASSLRTYNSPLHF.

The chain has TRBV12-3 or TRBV12-4 and TRBJ2-2; possibly TRBD1 for D (5 bases). CDR3 size: 15 residues. V dropped 5 bases and J dropped 2 bases, with 12 bases sitting between them. CDR3 loop: CASSGQRGNTGELFF. CDR3 in DNA: TGTGCCAGCAGTGGTCAAAGGGGAAACACCGGGGAGCTGTTTTTT.

The J gene is TRBJ1-1, the V gene TRBV28; D not certain. Between the trimmed V and J ends, which lost 5 bases and 5 bases, there was a span of 15 bases. The CDR3 runs to 14 residues. Looked up from germline, CDR1 is MDHEN and CDR2 is SYDVKM. CDR3 loop: CASSETRANTEAFF. In DNA form, the CDR3 reads TGTGCCAGCAGTGAAACGCGGGCGAATACTGAAGCTTTCTTT.

This chain links TRBV25-1 with TRBJ2-1; no clear D gene. CDR3 length equals 13 residues. With 1 base removed from V and 9 bases from J, the gap between germline ends came to 10 bases. Germline V lookup: CDR1 MGHDK, CDR2 SYGVNS. CDR3 nucleotide sequence: TGTGCCAGCAGTGAATTCGGTCGTCCTGAGCAGTTCTTC. It specifies CASSEFGRPEQFF.

This clonotype has only a few counts. The junction does not match germline at one end; this may be a read error. The rearrangement joins TRBV5-1 to TRBJ1-1; D is unresolved. Germline CDR1 reads SGHRS; CDR2 reads YFSETQ. The CDR3 has 13 residues. CDR3 nucleotides: TGCGTCAGCAGCTCACCGGGTAACACTGAAGCTTTCTTT. The encoded protein is CVSSSPGNTEAFF.

V gene TRBV7-9 combines with J gene TRBJ1-4; TRBD1 matches at 11 bases. Germline V lookup: CDR1 SEHNR, CDR2 FQNEAQ (reference sequence). The junction had 9 bases not matched to a gene; V was cut back by 5 bases and J by 13 bases. The CDR3 is made up of 14 amino acids. The CDR3 loop reads CASSPQDRGPRLFF. CDR3 bases: TGTGCCAGCAGCCCTCAGGACAGGGGGCCTCGACTGTTTTTT.

The CDR3: CASTSRGGLALNTGELFF. Written as DNA, the CDR3 is TGTGCCAGCACCTCGAGGGGAGGTTTGGCCCTAAACACCGGGGAGCTGTTTTTT. The chain is built from TRBV7-9 and TRBJ2-2, with D possibly matching TRBD2 (6 bases). CDR1 is SEHNR, CDR2 FQNEAQ, per germline (reference sequence). V was trimmed by 7 bases and J by 2 bases, leaving 23 bases between them. The CDR3 has 18 residues.